The next 5 T cell receptor beta chains were all read from a single sample in a study of blood T cell repertoires in COVID-19. Method: immunoSEQ multiplex PCR; TCRdb's copy keeps in-frame clones and lacks some. The sample includes 120,000 to 150,000 clones, 84% of them seen just once. The specimen was peripheral blood. These receptors came from a human donor in a cohort sampled during active COVID-19.

This chain links TRBV6-2 or TRBV6-3 with TRBJ2-3, with 7 bases fitting TRBD2. The CDR3 is 15 residues long. The V and J ends lost 3 bases and 6 bases, in that order; junction bases with no gene match: 9. Germline CDR1 is MNHEY and CDR2 is SVGEGT. The CDR3: CASSYLGGPPDTQYF. The DNA of the CDR3 is TGTGCCAGCAGTTATTTGGGAGGGCCACCCGATACGCAGTATTTT.

This clone has a count of ten or more. The chain employs TRBV5-8 and TRBJ1-5; TRBD1 agrees at 8 bases. The ends lost 4 bases at V and 1 base at J; junction bases unmatched: 4. Germline V gene lookup returns CDR1 SGHTS and CDR2 YDEGEE. The CDR3 has 15 residues. Here the CDR3 reads CASSRTGGSNQPQHF. The CDR3 nucleotides are TGTGCCAGCAGCCGTACAGGGGGAAGCAATCAGCCCCAGCATTTT.

The chain employs TRBV7-2 and TRBJ2-6; 8 nucleotides line up with TRBD2. Losses at the gene ends were 3 bases for V and 5 bases for J; bases not matched to a gene: 12. CDR1 is SGHTA, CDR2 FQGNSA, per germline. The CDR3 is made up of 18 amino acids. In DNA, the CDR3 is TGTGCCAGCAGCTTTCCAGCCCGCGGGGGGAACCGGGCCAACGTCCTGACTTTC. Its translation is CASSFPARGGNRANVLTF.

CDR3 loop: CAWSAGGRAAKLFF. CDR3 in DNA: TGTGCCTGGAGTGCGGGTGGCCGAGCGGCAAAACTGTTTTTT. The chain has TRBV30 and TRBJ1-4, with D uncertain. The germline CDR1 and CDR2 sequences are GTSNPN and SVGIG (reference sequence). V was trimmed by 1 base and J by 10 bases, leaving 16 bases between them. The CDR3 spans 14 residues.

This chain connects TRBV5-1 to TRBJ1-1; a weak D match, TRBD1 (5 bases). The V end was cut by 4 bases, the J end by 1 base, with 11 bases between. Germline V gene data show CDR1 as SGHRS and CDR2 as YFSETQ. The CDR3 consists of 14 residues. CDR3 region: CASSVVGGNTEAFF. The CDR3 nucleotides read TGCGCCAGCAGCGTCGTGGGGGGGAACACTGAAGCTTTCTTT.